This T cell receptor (beta chain) was retrieved from a study of Graves' ophthalmopathy and Graves' hyperthyroidism. The CDR3 consists of 14 residues. Germline loops: CDR1 SEHNR, CDR2 FQNEAQ (reference sequence). RNA transcripts were the source from which TCR beta CDR3 regions were amplified. An opening RT-PCR round employed HTBI primers and preceded a second-round multiplex PCR. TCRdb used MiXCR to reprocess the multiplex PCR reads, holding one entry per CDR3 protein. The data show over a million distinct CDR3 sequences, with around a third seen just once and approximately 12% held by the top ten. Among the hyperthyroidism patients, all were newly diagnosed, aged 18 to 65, with under 2 months' duration. On this clonotype: Relative to the germline gene, one junction end is altered; a read error may explain this.

The V and J genes are TRBV7-9 and TRBJ2-5, with D perhaps TRBD1 or TRBD2 (5 bases each). This TCR derives from an adult man with Graves' hyperthyroidism. The sequenced material came from peripheral blood or thyroid tissue (not recorded which). As DNA, the CDR3 is TGTGCCGGCAGCTTCCTTGGGGGCCAAGAGACCCAGTACTTC. Translated: CAGSFLGGQETQYF.